These T cell receptor beta chains were read from a single sample in a study of regulatory T cells in long-lasting Graves disease. TCRdb called the multiplex PCR reads again in MiXCR, with one record for every CDR3 protein. Among around 460,000 distinct CDR3 sequences, 12% to 15% were seen once, and the ten largest hold roughly a sixth. The data also belong to a second study, concerning T cells in Graves' hyperthyroidism and ophthalmopathy.

The sequencing used peripheral blood mononuclear cells (PBMCs), collected at new diagnosis, from a patient treated with antithyroid drugs. These receptors were collected from a woman between 50 and 59 years old with Graves disease. CDR3s leave out the opening cysteine and the closing phenylalanine or tryptophan. A D gene is named only where the DNA matches it firmly.

V gene	D gene	J gene	CDR3 length	CDR3 protein
TRBV6-5	TRBD1	TRBJ2-7	15	ASSYGLLGTGHYEQY
TRBV27	.	TRBJ2-7	10	ASSHNSYEQY
TRBV5-1	.	TRBJ1-1	13	ASSLGRGRNTEAF
TRBV6-2/TRBV6-3	.	TRBJ2-3	14	ASSYRGVWSVNTQY
TRBV3-1	.	TRBJ2-5	10	ASSRRRETQY
TRBV6-9	.	TRBJ2-7	11	ASSYLGVEGQY
TRBV6-5	.	TRBJ2-1	13	ASSYNWASYNEQF
TRBV5-8	.	TRBJ2-1	12	ASIWRGRSSEQF
TRBV4-2	TRBD1	TRBJ2-5	14	ASTRNPGQGGETQY
TRBV7-2	.	TRBJ2-7	13	ASSPLWGAAGEQY
TRBV12-3/TRBV12-4	.	TRBJ2-1	13	ASSLLQSSYNEQF
TRBV7-9	TRBD1	TRBJ1-2	13	ASSPQPDRGYGYT
TRBV28	.	TRBJ1-1	14	ASSFEAGIANTEAF
TRBV11-2	.	TRBJ1-1	17	ASSPFPGSSGAMNTEAF
TRBV18	TRBD1	TRBJ1-5	12	ASSPGQRNQPQH
TRBV28	.	TRBJ2-7	12	ASSLFLDWDEQY
TRBV10-3	.	TRBJ2-1	14	AISDGARSSYNEQF
TRBV18	TRBD2	TRBJ2-1	17	ASSPGLAGFPSSYNEQF
TRBV12-3/TRBV12-4	TRBD1	TRBJ2-4	16	ASGRGQGTPLAKNIQY
TRBV18	TRBD2	TRBJ2-1	17	ASSPPGLAGVGTYNEQF
TRBV30	.	TRBJ2-1	11	AWSSADDNEQF
TRBV28	.	TRBJ2-5	12	ASSLSLGRSTQY
TRBV12-3/TRBV12-4	TRBD2	TRBJ2-5	12	ASSLAGGLETQY
TRBV12-3/TRBV12-4	.	TRBJ2-4	11	ASSLWEANIQY
TRBV10-3	.	TRBJ1-1	13	AISPTARMNTEAF
TRBV5-1	.	TRBJ2-3	14	ASSFRTMTSTDTQY
TRBV12-3/TRBV12-4	.	TRBJ1-5	11	ASSYHSDQPQH
TRBV3-1	.	TRBJ2-5	13	ASSQNVEYQETQY
TRBV27	.	TRBJ2-2	11	ASSPWTNGELF
TRBV12-3/TRBV12-4	TRBD2	TRBJ2-7	13	ASSYLAGGPYEQY
TRBV6-1	TRBD1	TRBJ2-7	14	ASSRGQGMGGNEQY
TRBV7-9	.	TRBJ1-4	15	ASSHGGRKATNEKLF
TRBV10-1	TRBD2	TRBJ2-2	13	ASSGAGGSPGELF
TRBV13	TRBD1	TRBJ1-5	14	ASSMTGTGNNQPQH
TRBV7-6	TRBD1	TRBJ1-2	12	ASSPLTGGYGYT
TRBV29-1	.	TRBJ1-1	13	SAPPRESMNTEAF
TRBV16	.	TRBJ2-3	15	ASSQSWPGLITDTQY